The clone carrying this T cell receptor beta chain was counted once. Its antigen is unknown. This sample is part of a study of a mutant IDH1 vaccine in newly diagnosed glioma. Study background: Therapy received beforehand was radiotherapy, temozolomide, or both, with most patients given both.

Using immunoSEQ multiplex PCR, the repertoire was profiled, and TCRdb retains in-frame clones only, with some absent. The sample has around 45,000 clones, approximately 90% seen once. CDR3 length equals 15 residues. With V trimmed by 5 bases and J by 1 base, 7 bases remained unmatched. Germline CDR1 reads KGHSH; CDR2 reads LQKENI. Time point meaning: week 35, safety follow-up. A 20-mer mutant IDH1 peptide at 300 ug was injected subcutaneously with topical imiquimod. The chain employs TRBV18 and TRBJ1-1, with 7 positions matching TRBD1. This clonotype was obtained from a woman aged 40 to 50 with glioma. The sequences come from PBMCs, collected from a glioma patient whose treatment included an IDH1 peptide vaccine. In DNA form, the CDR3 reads TGTGCCAGCTCATCTTGGACAGGACAGAACACTGAAGCTTTCTTT. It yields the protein CASSSWTGQNTEAFF.